This T cell receptor beta chain was identified in a study of T cell responses to AZD1222 COVID-19 vaccine. The study, taken as a whole, reports: Rises in breadth and depth of Spike-specific TCRs came after two AZD1222 doses.

As to this clone: Its target is unknown.

Trimming removed 7 bases at V and 0 bases at J, with 12 bases between. CDR1 LNHDA and CDR2 SQIVND come from the germline V gene (reference sequence). The CDR3 runs 14 residues. This table comes from immunoSEQ multiplex PCR, and its TCRdb copy is limited to in-frame clones, with some not included. The table lists approximately 160,000 clones, about 92% of them singletons. This receptor was obtained from an adult in good health. This chain connects TRBV19 to TRBJ1-1; the D is unclear. The material was peripheral blood, obtained on day 0 of AZD1222 vaccination. CDR3: CASTPRNMNTEAFF. CDR3 sequence (DNA): TGTGCCAGTACTCCCCGAAACATGAACACTGAAGCTTTCTTT.